These T cell receptor beta chains were read from a single sample in a study of T cell changes during pregnancy in multiple sclerosis. The data were produced by immunoSEQ multiplex PCR, yet TCRdb's version contains in-frame clones alone and is incomplete. Of 40,000 to 50,000 clones in the sample, 93% were seen once. Here the sequenced sample was CD8+ T cells from peripheral blood mononuclear cells, taken after pregnancy. All receptors derive from a female donor with multiple sclerosis, enrolled in a pregnancy study. Each CDR3 is given with its conserved first and last residue. The D gene is left open where the match is weak. Size is omitted from some rows. Given values are once, few, many or a class for expanded clones.

CASSFVWHEQFF,TGCGCCAGCAGCTTCGTTTGGCATGAGCAGTTCTTC,NA,NA,TRBV5-1,TRBJ2-1
CASSQDLIEQYF,TGTGCCAGCAGCCAAGATCTAATCGAGCAGTACTTC,NA,NA,TRBV14,TRBJ2-7
CASSIAYGTAPFSNYGYTF,TGTGCCAGTAGTATAGCCTACGGGACAGCCCCCTTTTCTAACTATGGCTACACCTTC,NA,TRBD1,TRBV19,TRBJ1-2
CASSQDSQGPVRELFF,TGCGCCAGCAGCCAAGATTCCCAGGGGCCAGTCAGGGAGCTGTTTTTT,NA,NA,TRBV4-1,TRBJ2-2
CSVETLAGGYNEQFF,TGCAGCGTCGAGACCCTAGCGGGGGGGTACAATGAGCAGTTCTTC,NA,TRBD2,TRBV29-1,TRBJ2-1
CASSPGGENEKLFF,TGTGCCAGCAGCCCAGGGGGAGAGAATGAAAAACTGTTTTTT,NA,TRBD1,TRBV28,TRBJ1-4
CASSLGPGGASGELFF,TGTGCCAGCAGCTTAGGGCCAGGGGGCGCTTCCGGGGAGCTGTTTTTT,NA,TRBD1,TRBV7-8,TRBJ2-2
CASSVRGGNTEAFF,TGTGCCAGCAGTGTCAGGGGTGGCAACACTGAAGCTTTCTTT,NA,NA,TRBV6-5,TRBJ1-1
CASSKGQGIRALANTGELFF,TGTGCCAGCAGCAAAGGACAGGGGATCCGGGCTCTCGCGAACACCGGGGAGCTGTTTTTT,NA,NA,TRBV21-1,TRBJ2-2
CASSAPPGQGYNEQFF,TGTGCCAGCAGCGCGCCCCCGGGACAGGGCTACAATGAGCAGTTCTTC,NA,TRBD1,TRBV9,TRBJ2-1
CASSVPFDSHGYTF,TGCGCCAGCAGCGTCCCTTTCGACAGCCATGGCTACACCTTC,NA,NA,TRBV4-1,TRBJ1-2
CASSGGAGSGANSPLHF,TGTGCCAGCAGCGGGGGGGCCGGGTCGGGGGCTAATTCACCCCTCCACTTT,NA,NA,TRBV7-6,TRBJ1-6
CSVARTGKRNEQYF,TGCAGCGTTGCTCGGACTGGGAAAAGGAACGAGCAGTACTTC,NA,NA,TRBV29-1,TRBJ2-7
CASSRGTGGTDTQYF,TGTGCCAGCAGCCGAGGGACAGGGGGCACAGATACGCAGTATTTT,NA,TRBD1,TRBV9,TRBJ2-3
CASRPVPLNTEAFF,TGTGCCAGCAGGCCGGTCCCACTGAACACTGAAGCTTTCTTT,NA,NA,TRBV7-9,TRBJ1-1
CASSVTSGRPDTQYF,TGTGCCAGCAGTGTAACTAGCGGGAGGCCAGATACGCAGTATTTT,NA,TRBD2,TRBV27,TRBJ2-3
CATSRDGDSLYGYTF,TGTGCCACCAGCAGAGATGGGGACAGCCTCTATGGCTACACCTTC,NA,TRBD1,TRBV15,TRBJ1-2
CASSLEGWGANVLTF,TGTGCCAGCAGTTTGGAGGGATGGGGGGCCAACGTCCTGACTTTC,once,NA,TRBV28,TRBJ2-6
CASSLQDEKGYTF,TGCGCCAGCAGCTTACAGGACGAAAAAGGCTACACCTTC,NA,NA,TRBV5-1,TRBJ1-2
CASSVVGQAEGGELFF,TGTGCCAGCAGCGTAGTAGGACAGGCGGAGGGGGGGGAGCTGTTTTTT,NA,NA,TRBV9,TRBJ2-2
CASSETGGTDTQYF,TGTGCCAGCAGTGAGACAGGGGGCACAGATACGCAGTATTTT,NA,TRBD1,TRBV6-5,TRBJ2-3
CASSPLATDTQYF,TGTGCCAGCAGCCCGTTGGCCACAGATACGCAGTATTTT,NA,NA,TRBV9,TRBJ2-3
CASSPSQARYSGNTIYF,TGCGCCAGCAGCCCTTCTCAAGCCCGGTACTCTGGAAACACCATATATTTT,once,NA,TRBV4-3,TRBJ1-3
CASSELTGGPQETQYF,TGTGCCAGCAGTGAGCTGACAGGGGGCCCCCAAGAGACCCAGTACTTC,NA,TRBD1,TRBV2,TRBJ2-5
CASSSLQGSPYNEQFF,TGTGCCAGCAGCTCCCTACAGGGATCCCCCTACAATGAGCAGTTCTTC,NA,NA,TRBV7-3,TRBJ2-1
CASSLEGTGNTIYF,TGTGCCAGCAGTTTAGAGGGAACAGGAAACACCATATATTTT,NA,NA,TRBV28,TRBJ1-3
CASSPSGGTTDTQYF,TGTGCCAGCAGTCCCTCAGGAGGGACCACAGATACGCAGTATTTT,NA,NA,TRBV7-3,TRBJ2-3
CASSGRDSEYYEQYF,TGTGCCAGCAGCGGCAGGGACAGCGAGTACTACGAGCAGTACTTC,NA,TRBD1,TRBV11-1,TRBJ2-7
CASSYRDREPLGANQPQHF,TGCGCCAGCAGTTACCGGGACAGGGAACCCCTCGGGGCGAATCAGCCCCAGCATTTT,NA,TRBD1,TRBV10-1,TRBJ1-5
CASSSTGTTEQYF,TGCGCCAGCAGCTCGACAGGTACTACGGAGCAGTACTTC,NA,NA,TRBV5-1,TRBJ2-7
CASSLPGQPQHF,TGTGCCAGCAGTTTACCCGGTCAGCCCCAGCATTTT,NA,NA,TRBV27,TRBJ1-5
CASSRTGDYGYTF,TGTGCCAGCAGCCGGACAGGGGACTATGGCTACACCTTC,NA,TRBD1,TRBV11-2,TRBJ1-2
CASSLEGQGIHEQYF,TGTGCCAGCAGCTTAGAGGGACAGGGTATCCACGAGCAGTACTTC,NA,TRBD1,TRBV7-9,TRBJ2-7